This record looks at one T cell receptor beta chain sequence and its context. Ages ranged from about 18 to 89 years, with residence in some 25 US areas. The record originates from a study of blood T cell repertoires in COVID-19. Study in general: There were acute and convalescent COVID-19 samples, and they came from the United States, Italy and Spain. The analysed material was cDNA or gDNA that came from T cells, B-cell-depleted T cells, or PBMCs.

Original methodology: Nucleated cell number was recorded as an estimate derived from reference gene primer amplification. Profiling relied on immunoSEQ multiplex PCR, and the TCRdb table lists in-frame clones only, not all of them. Clonal size and the V and J genes are those of that table, whereas D and trimming came from the DNA. The table shows hundreds of thousands of clones, with around 91% occurring only once. V was pared by 6 bases and J by 4 bases, with 16 bases between. This CDR3 region has 14 residues. Germline V gene sequence: CDR1 SGHTA, CDR2 FQGNSA. This receptor was taken from a woman between 18 and 29 years old with acute COVID-19. The material sequenced was PBMCs or T cells enriched from blood (not recorded which). The chain is built from TRBV7-2 and TRBJ2-7; the D gene is possibly TRBD1 (6 bases). For the CDR3, the DNA is TGTGCCAGCAGTCCTATGGGGGCGAGGTACGAGCAGTACTTC. Translated: CASSPMGARYEQYF.